These 13 T cell receptor beta chains came from one sample sequenced in a study of cytomegalovirus exposure and HLA in healthy donors. The PCR employed 60 Vbeta primers together with 13 Jbeta primers. The assay was immunoSEQ multiplex PCR, and TCRdb's table has in-frame clones only and misses some. The sample shows approximately 110,000 clones, 80% of them seen only once. Material for sequencing was PBMCs. The origin of the receptors is a man aged 45 to 65 in good health and CMV-seronegative.

V is TRBV6-1 and J is TRBJ2-3; possible D gene TRBD1, 5 bases. V lost 3 bases, J lost 2 bases, and 12 bases lay in between. The CDR3 loop spans 15 amino acids. Germline CDR1 is MNHNS and CDR2 is SASEGT. CDR3 sequence reads: CASSELRQLTDTQYF. Here the CDR3 DNA reads TGTGCCAGCAGTGAGCTCCGACAGCTCACAGATACGCAGTATTTT.

The V and J genes are TRBV27 and TRBJ2-3; 9 nucleotides agree with TRBD1. CDR3 length: 18 amino acids. Trimming cost V 1 base and J 2 bases; bases outside gene matches: 10. Germline loops: CDR1 MNHEY, CDR2 SMNVEV (reference sequence). Here the CDR3 reads CASSLYFRGDRVTDTQYF. CDR3 bases: TGTGCCAGCAGTTTATACTTTAGGGGGGACAGGGTCACAGATACGCAGTATTTT.

This chain joins TRBV5-1 and TRBJ2-7, with D tentatively TRBD2 (6 bases). Germline assignment: CDR1 SGHRS and CDR2 YFSETQ. Trimming shortened V by 6 bases and J by 2 bases, and 12 bases separated the two germline ends. This CDR3 is built from 13 residues. The CDR3 sequence: CASIGSTPYEQYF. CDR3 coding DNA: TGCGCCAGCATCGGGAGTACCCCCTACGAGCAGTACTTC.

This clone was counted only a few times. V is TRBV6-5 and J is TRBJ2-1; 8 bases match TRBD2. Losses at the gene ends were 10 bases for V and 3 bases for J; bases not matched to a gene: 5. The CDR3 covers 13 residues. The germline CDR1 and CDR2 sequences are MNHEY and SVGAGI. CDR3 amino acids: CATESGSYNEQFF. In nucleotides, the CDR3 is TGTGCCACTGAAAGCGGGAGCTACAATGAGCAGTTCTTC.

The chain combines TRBV6-5 with TRBJ1-2; a weak D match, TRBD1 (5 bases). CDR3 length equals 13 residues. CDR1 is MNHEY and CDR2 is SVGAGI in the germline V gene. The V end was cut by 5 bases, the J end by 4 bases, with 11 bases between. CDR3 bases: TGTGCCAGCAGTACGACAGACTTCTATGGCTACACCTTC. Encoded protein: CASSTTDFYGYTF.

This chain links TRBV5-4 with TRBJ2-7; tentative D call: TRBD1 (8 bases). V dropped 2 bases and J dropped 2 bases, with 11 bases sitting between them. Germline V gene lookup returns CDR1 SGHNT and CDR2 YYREEE (reference sequence). The CDR3 covers 14 residues. DNA of the CDR3: TGTGCCAGCAGCTTCACAGGGGGGGCCTACGAGCAGTACTTC. Translated: CASSFTGGAYEQYF.

The V and J genes are TRBV29-1 and TRBJ2-2; tentative D call: TRBD1 (6 bases). The CDR3 extends over 15 amino acids. Trimming pared 8 bases from V and 4 bases from J, leaving 20 bases between. CDR1 and CDR2 (germline): SQVTM, ANQGSEA. Here the CDR3 reads CSTGPPGRTTGELFF. CDR3 nucleotide sequence: TGCAGCACAGGGCCACCGGGGAGAACCACCGGGGAGCTGTTTTTT.

This chain links TRBV9 with TRBJ2-7, with a possible D match to TRBD2 (5 bases). Trimming removed 3 bases at V and 6 bases at J, with 13 bases between. This CDR3 is 13 amino acids long. The germline gives CDR1 SGDLS, CDR2 YYNGEE. The CDR3 bases are TGTGCCAGCAGCGGCCCGATCAGCGGCGAGCAGTACTTC. Protein: CASSGPISGEQYF.

V usage is TRBV6-5 and J usage is TRBJ1-2; TRBD1 is a possible D gene (6 bases). The germline V and J ends were trimmed by 4 bases and 3 bases, with 12 bases remaining between them. This CDR3 comprises 14 residues. The germline V gene has CDR1 MNHEY and CDR2 SVGAGI. The CDR3 is CASSLRGRDYGYTF. Here the CDR3 DNA reads TGTGCCAGCAGTTTGCGGGGGCGCGACTATGGCTACACCTTC.

The V call is TRBV29-1, the J call TRBJ2-7; TRBD2 is a possible D gene (5 bases). The V end was cut by 4 bases, the J end by 5 bases, with 9 bases between. Germline lookup yields CDR1 SQVTM and CDR2 ANQGSEA. This CDR3 has 11 residues. CDR3 in amino acids: CSVGGINEQYF. Written as DNA, the CDR3 is TGCAGCGTTGGAGGGATCAACGAGCAGTACTTC.

This chain uses TRBV19 with TRBJ2-5, with 7 bases fitting TRBD1. Germline CDR1 is LNHDA and CDR2 is SQIVND (reference sequence). The CDR3 length is 12 residues. V was pared by 5 bases and J by 4 bases, with 1 base of the junction left unmatched. The CDR3 loop is CASSPGGETQYF. As DNA, the CDR3 is TGTGCCAGTAGTCCAGGGGGAGAGACCCAGTACTTC.

The chain is built from TRBV4-1 and TRBJ1-2; a possible D gene is TRBD1 (5 bases). The CDR3 spans 12 residues. Germline CDR1 reads MGHRA; CDR2 reads YSYEKL. V was pared by 1 base and J by 8 bases, with 8 bases between. The DNA of the CDR3 is TGCGCCAGCAGCCAAGGCAGGGCCGGCTACACCTTC. Its translation: CASSQGRAGYTF.

In DNA form, the CDR3 reads TGCGCCAGCAGCCAAGGGGCTAGCGGGTTCCCAGATACGCAGTATTTT. Translating it yields CASSQGASGFPDTQYF. The J gene is TRBJ2-3, the V gene TRBV4-3, with TRBD2 matching over 8 bases. This CDR3 region has 16 residues. The trim removed 1 base at V and 4 bases at J, leaving 7 bases unmatched. The germline V gene has CDR1 LGHNA and CDR2 YSLEER.